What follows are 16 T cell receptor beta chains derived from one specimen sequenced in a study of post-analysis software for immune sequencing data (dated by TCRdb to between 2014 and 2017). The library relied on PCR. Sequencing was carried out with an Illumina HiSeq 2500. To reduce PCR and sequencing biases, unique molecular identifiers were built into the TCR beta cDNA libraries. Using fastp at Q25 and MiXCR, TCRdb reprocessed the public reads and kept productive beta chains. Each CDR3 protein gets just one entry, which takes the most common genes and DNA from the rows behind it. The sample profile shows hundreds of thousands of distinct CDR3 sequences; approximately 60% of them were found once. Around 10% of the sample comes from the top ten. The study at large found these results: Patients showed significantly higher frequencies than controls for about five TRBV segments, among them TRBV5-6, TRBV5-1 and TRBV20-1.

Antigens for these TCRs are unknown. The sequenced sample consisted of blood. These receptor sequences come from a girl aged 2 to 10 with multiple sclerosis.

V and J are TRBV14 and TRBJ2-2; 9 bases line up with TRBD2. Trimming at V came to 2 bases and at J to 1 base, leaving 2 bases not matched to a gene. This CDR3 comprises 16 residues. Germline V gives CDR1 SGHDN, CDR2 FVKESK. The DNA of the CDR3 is TGTGCCAGCAGCCAAACTAGCGGGCTGAACACCGGGGAGCTGTTTTTT. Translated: CASSQTSGLNTGELFF.

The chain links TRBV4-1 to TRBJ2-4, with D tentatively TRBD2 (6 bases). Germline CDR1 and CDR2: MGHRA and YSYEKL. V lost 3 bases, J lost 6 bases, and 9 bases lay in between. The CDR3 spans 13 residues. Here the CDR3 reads CASSHFSGNIQYF. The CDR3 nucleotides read TGCGCCAGCAGCCATTTTAGCGGAAACATTCAGTACTTC.

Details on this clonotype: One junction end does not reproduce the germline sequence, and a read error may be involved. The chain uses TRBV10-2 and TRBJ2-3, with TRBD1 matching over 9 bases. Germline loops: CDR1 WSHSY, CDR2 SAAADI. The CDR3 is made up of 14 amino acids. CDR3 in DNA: TGCGCCACAGGTCGGGACAGGGTCACAGGTACGCAGTATTTT. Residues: CATGRDRVTGTQYF.

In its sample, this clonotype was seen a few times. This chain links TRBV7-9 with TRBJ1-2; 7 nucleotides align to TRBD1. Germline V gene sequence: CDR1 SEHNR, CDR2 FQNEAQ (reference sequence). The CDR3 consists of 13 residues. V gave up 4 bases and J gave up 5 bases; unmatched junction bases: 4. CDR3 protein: CASSSQGSYGYTF. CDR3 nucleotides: TGTGCCAGCAGCTCACAGGGGTCATATGGCTACACCTTC.

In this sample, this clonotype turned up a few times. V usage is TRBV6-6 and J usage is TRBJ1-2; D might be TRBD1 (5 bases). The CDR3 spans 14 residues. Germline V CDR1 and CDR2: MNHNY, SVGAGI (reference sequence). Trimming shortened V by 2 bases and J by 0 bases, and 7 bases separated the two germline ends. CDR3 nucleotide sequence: TGTGCCAGCAGTTACAGGGGAGCTAACTATGGCTACACCTTC. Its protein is CASSYRGANYGYTF.

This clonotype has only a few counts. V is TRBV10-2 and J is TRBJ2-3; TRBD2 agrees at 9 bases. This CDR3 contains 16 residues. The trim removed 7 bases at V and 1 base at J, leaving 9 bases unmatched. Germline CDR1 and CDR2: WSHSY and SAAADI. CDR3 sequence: CASKGSERGGTDTQYF. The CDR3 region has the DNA TGCGCCAGCAAGGGGAGTGAGCGGGGGGGCACAGATACGCAGTATTTT.

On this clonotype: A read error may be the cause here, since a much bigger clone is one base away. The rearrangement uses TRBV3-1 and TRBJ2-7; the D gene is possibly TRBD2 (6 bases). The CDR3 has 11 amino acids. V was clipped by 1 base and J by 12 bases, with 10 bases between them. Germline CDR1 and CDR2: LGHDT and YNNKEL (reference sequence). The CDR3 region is CASSQGLDRYF. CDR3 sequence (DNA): TGTGCCAGCAGCCAAGGACTAGATCGGTACTTC.

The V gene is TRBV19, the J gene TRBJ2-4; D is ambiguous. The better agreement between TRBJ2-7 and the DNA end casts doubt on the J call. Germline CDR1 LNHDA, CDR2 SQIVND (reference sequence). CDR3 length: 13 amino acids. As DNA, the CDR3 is TGTGCCAGTAGTATTGGGGAAACGTACGAGCAGTACTTC. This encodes CASSIGETYEQYF.

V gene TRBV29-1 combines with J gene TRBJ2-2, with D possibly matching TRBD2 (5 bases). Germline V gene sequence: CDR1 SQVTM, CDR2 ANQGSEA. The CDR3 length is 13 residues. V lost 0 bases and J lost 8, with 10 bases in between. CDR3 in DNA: TGCAGCGTTGAAGACTTACCGGGGGGGGAGCTGTTTTTT. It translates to CSVEDLPGGELFF.

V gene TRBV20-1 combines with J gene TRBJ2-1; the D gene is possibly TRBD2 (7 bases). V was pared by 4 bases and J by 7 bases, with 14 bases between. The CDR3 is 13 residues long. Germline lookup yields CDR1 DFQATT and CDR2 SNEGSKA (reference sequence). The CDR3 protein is CSATQGGGNEQFF. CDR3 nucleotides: TGCAGTGCTACCCAGGGAGGGGGAAATGAGCAGTTCTTC.

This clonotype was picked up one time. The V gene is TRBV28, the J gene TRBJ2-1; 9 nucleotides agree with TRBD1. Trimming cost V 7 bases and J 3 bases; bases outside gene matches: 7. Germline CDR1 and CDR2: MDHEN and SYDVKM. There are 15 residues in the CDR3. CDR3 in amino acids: CASTKRGQGYNEQFF. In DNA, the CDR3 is TGTGCCAGCACGAAAAGGGGACAGGGCTACAATGAGCAGTTCTTC.

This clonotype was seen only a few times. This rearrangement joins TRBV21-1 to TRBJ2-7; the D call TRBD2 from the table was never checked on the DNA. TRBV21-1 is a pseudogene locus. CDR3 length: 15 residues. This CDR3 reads CASLGLAGSSYEQYF. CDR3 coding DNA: TGTGCCAGCCTAGGACTAGCGGGGAGCTCCTACGAGCAGTACTTC.

The CDR3 spells CSARSLGIQQETQYF. The CDR3 coding sequence is TGCAGTGCTAGATCCCTCGGGATTCAACAAGAGACCCAGTACTTC. The chain combines TRBV20-1 with TRBJ2-5; D perhaps matches TRBD2 (5 bases). V shed 2 bases and J shed 2 bases, with 15 bases lying between them. CDR3 length equals 15 residues. Germline CDR1 and CDR2: DFQATT and SNEGSKA (reference sequence).

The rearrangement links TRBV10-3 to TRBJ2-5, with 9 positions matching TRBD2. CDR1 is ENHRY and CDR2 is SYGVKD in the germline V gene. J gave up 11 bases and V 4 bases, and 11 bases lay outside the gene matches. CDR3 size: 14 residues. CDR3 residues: CAISGVTSGEGQYF. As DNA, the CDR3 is TGTGCCATCAGTGGGGTGACTAGCGGAGAAGGGCAGTACTTC.

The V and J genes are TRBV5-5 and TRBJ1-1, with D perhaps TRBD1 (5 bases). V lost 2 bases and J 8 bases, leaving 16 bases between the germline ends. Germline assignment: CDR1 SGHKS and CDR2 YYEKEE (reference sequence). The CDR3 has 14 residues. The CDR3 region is CASSFGFGTEEAFF. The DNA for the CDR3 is TGTGCCAGCAGCTTTGGTTTCGGGACGGAGGAAGCTTTCTTT.

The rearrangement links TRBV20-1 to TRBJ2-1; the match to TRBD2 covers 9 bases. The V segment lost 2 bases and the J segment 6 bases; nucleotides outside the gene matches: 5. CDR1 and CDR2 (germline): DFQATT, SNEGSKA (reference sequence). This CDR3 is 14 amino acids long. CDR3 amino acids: CSARYSGSFNEQFF. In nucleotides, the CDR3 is TGCAGTGCTAGATATAGCGGGAGCTTCAATGAGCAGTTCTTC.